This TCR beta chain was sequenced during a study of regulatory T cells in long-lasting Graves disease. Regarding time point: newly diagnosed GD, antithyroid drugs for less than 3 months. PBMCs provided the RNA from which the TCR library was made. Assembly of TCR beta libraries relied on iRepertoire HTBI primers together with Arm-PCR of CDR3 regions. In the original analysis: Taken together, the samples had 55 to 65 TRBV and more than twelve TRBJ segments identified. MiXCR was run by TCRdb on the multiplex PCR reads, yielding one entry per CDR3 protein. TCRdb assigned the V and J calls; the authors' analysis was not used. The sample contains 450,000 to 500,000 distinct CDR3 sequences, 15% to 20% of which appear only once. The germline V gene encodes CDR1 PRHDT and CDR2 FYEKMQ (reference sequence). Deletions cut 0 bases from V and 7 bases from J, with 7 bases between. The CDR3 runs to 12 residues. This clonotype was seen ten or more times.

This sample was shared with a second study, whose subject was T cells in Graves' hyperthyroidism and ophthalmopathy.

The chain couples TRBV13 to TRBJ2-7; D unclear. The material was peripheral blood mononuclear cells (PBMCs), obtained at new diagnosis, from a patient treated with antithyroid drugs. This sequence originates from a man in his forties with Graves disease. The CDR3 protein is CASSLGGWEQYF. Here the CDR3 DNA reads TGTGCCAGCAGCTTAGGAGGGTGGGAGCAGTACTTC.